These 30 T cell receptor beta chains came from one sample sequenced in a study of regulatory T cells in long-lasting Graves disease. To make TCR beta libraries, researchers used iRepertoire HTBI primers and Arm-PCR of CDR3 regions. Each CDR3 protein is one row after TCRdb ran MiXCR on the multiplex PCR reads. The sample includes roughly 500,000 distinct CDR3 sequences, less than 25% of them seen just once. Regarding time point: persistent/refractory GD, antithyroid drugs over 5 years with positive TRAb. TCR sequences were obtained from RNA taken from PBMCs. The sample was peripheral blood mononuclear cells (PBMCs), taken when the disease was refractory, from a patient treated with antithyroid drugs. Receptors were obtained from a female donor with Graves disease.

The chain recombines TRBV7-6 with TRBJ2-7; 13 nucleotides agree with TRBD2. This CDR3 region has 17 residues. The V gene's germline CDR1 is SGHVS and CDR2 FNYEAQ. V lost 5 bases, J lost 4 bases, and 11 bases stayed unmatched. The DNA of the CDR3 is TGTGCCAGCAGCCAAGCTGCCTGGACTAGCGGGAGTTACGAGCAGTACTTC. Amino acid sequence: CASSQAAWTSGSYEQYF. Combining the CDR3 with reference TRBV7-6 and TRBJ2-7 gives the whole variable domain GAGVSQSPRYKVTKRGQDVALRCDPISGHVSLYWYRQALGQGPEFLTYFNYEAQQDKSGLPNDRFSAERPEGSISTLTIQRTEQRDSAMYRCASSQAAWTSGSYEQYFGPGTRLTVT.

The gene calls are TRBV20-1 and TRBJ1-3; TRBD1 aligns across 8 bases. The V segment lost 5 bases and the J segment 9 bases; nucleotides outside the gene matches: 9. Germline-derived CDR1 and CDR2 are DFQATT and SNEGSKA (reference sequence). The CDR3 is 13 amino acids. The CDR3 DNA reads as TGCAGTGCTGCGTCCGGGACAGGAGGCACCATATATTTT. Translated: CSAASGTGGTIYF.

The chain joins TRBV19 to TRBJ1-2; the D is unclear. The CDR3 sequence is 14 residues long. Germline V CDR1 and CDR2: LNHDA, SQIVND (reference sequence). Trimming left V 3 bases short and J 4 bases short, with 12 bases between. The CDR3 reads CASSIPSSSYGYTF. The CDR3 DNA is TGTGCCAGTAGTATCCCCAGCTCTAGCTATGGCTACACCTTC.

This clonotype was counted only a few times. CDR3 loop: CASSPSPGTSLYEQYF. The CDR3 region has the DNA TGCGCCAGCAGCCCGTCCCCCGGGACTAGCTTGTACGAGCAGTACTTC. This sequence joins TRBV10-2 and TRBJ2-7; TRBD2 agrees at 9 bases. Germline assignment: CDR1 WSHSY and CDR2 SAAADI. The V gene end was trimmed by 6 bases and the J gene end by 4 bases; junction bases not matched to a gene: 13. The CDR3 runs 16 residues.

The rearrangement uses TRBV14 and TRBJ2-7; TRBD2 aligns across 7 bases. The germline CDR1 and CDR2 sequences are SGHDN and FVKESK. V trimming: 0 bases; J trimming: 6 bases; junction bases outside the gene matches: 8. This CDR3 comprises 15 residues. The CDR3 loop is CASSQDLAGAPEQYF. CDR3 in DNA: TGTGCCAGCAGCCAAGATTTGGCGGGAGCCCCCGAGCAGTACTTC.

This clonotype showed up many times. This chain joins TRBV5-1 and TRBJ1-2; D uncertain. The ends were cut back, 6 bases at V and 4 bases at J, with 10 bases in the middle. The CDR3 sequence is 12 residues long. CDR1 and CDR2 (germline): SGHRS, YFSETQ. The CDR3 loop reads CASIDSSYGYTF. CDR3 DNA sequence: TGCGCCAGCATTGACTCAAGCTATGGCTACACCTTC.

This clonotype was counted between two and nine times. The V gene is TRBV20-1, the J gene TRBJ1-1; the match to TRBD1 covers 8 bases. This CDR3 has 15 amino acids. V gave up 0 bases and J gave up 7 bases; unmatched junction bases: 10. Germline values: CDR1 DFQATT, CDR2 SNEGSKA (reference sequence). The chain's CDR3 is CSARDPQTGDVEAFF. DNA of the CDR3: TGCAGTGCTAGAGATCCCCAGACAGGGGATGTTGAAGCTTTCTTT.

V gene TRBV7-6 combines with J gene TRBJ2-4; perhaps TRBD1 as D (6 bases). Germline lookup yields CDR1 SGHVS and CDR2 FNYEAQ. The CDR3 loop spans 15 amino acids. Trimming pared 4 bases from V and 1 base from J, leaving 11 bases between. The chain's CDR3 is CASSSMRGAKNIQYF. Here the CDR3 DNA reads TGTGCCAGCAGCTCAATGAGGGGGGCCAAAAACATTCAGTACTTC. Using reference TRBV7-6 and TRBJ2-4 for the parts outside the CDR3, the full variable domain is GAGVSQSPRYKVTKRGQDVALRCDPISGHVSLYWYRQALGQGPEFLTYFNYEAQQDKSGLPNDRFSAERPEGSISTLTIQRTEQRDSAMYRCASSSMRGAKNIQYFGAGTRLSVL.

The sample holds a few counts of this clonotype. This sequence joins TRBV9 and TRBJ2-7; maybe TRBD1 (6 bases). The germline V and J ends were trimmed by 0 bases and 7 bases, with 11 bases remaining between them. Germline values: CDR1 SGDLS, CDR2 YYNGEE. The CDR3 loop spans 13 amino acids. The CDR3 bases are TGTGCCAGCAGCGTAGGGGGGCTGGGGGAGCAGTACTTC. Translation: CASSVGGLGEQYF. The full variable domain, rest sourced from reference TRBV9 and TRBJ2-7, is DSGVTQTPKHLITATGQRVTLRCSPRSGDLSVYWYQQSLDQGLQFLIQYYNGEERAKGNILERFSAQQFPDLHSELNLSSLELGDSALYFCASSVGGLGEQYFGPGTRLTVT.

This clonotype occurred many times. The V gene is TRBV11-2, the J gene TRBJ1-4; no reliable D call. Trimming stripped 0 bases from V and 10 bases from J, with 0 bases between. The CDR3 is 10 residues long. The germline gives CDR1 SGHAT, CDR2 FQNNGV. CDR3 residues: CASSLEKLFF. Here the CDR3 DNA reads TGTGCCAGCAGCTTAGAAAAACTGTTTTTT.

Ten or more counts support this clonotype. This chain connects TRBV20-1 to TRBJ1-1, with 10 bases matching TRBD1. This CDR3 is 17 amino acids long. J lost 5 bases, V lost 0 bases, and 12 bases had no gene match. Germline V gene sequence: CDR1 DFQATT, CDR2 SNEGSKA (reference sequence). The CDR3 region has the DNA TGCAGTGCTAGAGATGGCCGGTTTGGACAGGGGGGAACTGAAGCTTTCTTT. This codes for CSARDGRFGQGGTEAFF.

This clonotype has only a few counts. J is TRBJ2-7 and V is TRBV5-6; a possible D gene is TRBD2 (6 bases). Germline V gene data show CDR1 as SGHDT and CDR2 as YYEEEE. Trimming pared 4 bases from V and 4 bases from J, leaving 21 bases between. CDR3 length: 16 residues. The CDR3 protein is CASSQVGGTLLYEQYF. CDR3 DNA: TGTGCCAGCAGCCAAGTGGGGGGAACCCTTCTTTACGAGCAGTACTTC.

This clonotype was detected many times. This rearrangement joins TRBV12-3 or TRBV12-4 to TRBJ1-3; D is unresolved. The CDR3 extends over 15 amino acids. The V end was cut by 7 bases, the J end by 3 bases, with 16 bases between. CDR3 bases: TGTGCCAGCAACCGTCTGGCTGGAGGTGGAAACACCATATATTTT. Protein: CASNRLAGGGNTIYF.

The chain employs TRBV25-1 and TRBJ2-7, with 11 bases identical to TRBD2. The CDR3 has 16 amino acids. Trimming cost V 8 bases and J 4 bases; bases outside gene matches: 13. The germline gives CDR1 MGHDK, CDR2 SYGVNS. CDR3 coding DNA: TGTGCCAGCCCTAAGCCGCCGGGACTAGCGGATTACGAGCAGTACTTC. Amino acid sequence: CASPKPPGLADYEQYF.

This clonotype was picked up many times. The CDR3 sequence: CASSSGGTSYEQYF. The DNA for the CDR3 is TGTGCCAGCAGTTCTGGCGGCACCTCCTACGAGCAGTACTTC. The chain links TRBV6-5 to TRBJ2-7; D is undetermined. The CDR3 contains 14 residues. V was clipped by 4 bases and J by 0 bases, with 10 bases between them. Germline V gene lookup returns CDR1 MNHEY and CDR2 SVGAGI.

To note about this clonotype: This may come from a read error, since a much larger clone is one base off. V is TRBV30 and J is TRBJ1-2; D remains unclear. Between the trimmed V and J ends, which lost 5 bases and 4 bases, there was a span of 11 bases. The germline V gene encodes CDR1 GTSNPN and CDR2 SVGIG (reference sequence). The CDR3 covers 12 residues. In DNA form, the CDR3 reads TGTGCCTGGCGGACGGCGTCCTATGGCTACACCTTC. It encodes CAWRTASYGYTF.

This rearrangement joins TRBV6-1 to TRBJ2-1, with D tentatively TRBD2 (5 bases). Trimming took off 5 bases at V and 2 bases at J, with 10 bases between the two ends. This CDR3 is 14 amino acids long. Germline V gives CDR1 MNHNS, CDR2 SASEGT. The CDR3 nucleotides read TGTGCCAGCAGTCACACAGCGGCCTACAATGAGCAGTTCTTC. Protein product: CASSHTAAYNEQFF.

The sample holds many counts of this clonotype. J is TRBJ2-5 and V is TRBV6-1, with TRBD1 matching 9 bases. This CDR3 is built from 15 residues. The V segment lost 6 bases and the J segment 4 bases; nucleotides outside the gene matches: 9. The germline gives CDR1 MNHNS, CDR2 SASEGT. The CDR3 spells CASRPGTGIPETQYF. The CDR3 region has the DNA TGTGCCAGCAGACCGGGGACAGGGATCCCAGAGACCCAGTACTTC.

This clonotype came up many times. The CDR3 protein is CATSGYQETQYF. DNA of the CDR3: TGTGCCACCTCGGGGTACCAAGAGACCCAGTACTTC. The chain couples TRBV11-2 to TRBJ2-5; tentatively, D is TRBD2 (5 bases). Germline assignment: CDR1 SGHAT and CDR2 FQNNGV. With 10 bases removed from V and 0 bases from J, the gap between germline ends came to 9 bases. CDR3 length equals 12 residues.

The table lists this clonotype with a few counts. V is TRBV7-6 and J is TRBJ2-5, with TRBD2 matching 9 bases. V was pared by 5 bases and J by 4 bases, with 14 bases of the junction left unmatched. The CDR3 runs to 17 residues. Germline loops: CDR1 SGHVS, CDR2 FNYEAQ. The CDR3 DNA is TGTGCCAGCAGCCTTAGACTAGCGGAAGCGGGTAGAGAGACCCAGTACTTC. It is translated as CASSLRLAEAGRETQYF. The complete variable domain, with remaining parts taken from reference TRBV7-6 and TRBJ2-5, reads GAGVSQSPRYKVTKRGQDVALRCDPISGHVSLYWYRQALGQGPEFLTYFNYEAQQDKSGLPNDRFSAERPEGSISTLTIQRTEQRDSAMYRCASSLRLAEAGRETQYFGPGTRLLVL.

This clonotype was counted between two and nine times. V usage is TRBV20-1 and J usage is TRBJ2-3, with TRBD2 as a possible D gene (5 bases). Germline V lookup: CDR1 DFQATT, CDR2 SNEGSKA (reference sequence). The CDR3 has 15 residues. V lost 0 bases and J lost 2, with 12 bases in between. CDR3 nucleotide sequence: TGCAGTGCTAGAGATCTCGAGGGCATCACAGATACGCAGTATTTT. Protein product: CSARDLEGITDTQYF.

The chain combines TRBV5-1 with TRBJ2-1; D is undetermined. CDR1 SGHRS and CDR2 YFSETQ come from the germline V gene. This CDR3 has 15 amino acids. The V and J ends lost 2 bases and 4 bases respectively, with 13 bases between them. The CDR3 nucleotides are TGCGCCAGCAGCTTCTTCCCAGGAGATTACAATGAGCAGTTCTTC. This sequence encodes CASSFFPGDYNEQFF.

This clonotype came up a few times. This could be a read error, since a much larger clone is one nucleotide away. The CDR3 DNA follows: TGTGCCAGCAGCTGGGACAGAGGCCGCCAGTACTTC. It translates to CASSWDRGRQYF. The chain employs TRBV2 and TRBJ2-4; TRBD1 matches at 7 bases. V was clipped by 6 bases and J by 13 bases; unmatched bases: 9. Germline CDR1 SNHLY, CDR2 FYNNEI. This CDR3 region has 12 residues.

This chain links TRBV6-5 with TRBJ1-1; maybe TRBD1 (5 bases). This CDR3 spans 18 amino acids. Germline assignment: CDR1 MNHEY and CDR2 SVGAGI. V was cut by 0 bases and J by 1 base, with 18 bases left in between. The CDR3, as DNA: TGTGCCAGCAGTTACTCGATAACAGACAGCTCATGGAACACTGAAGCTTTCTTT. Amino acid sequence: CASSYSITDSSWNTEAFF.

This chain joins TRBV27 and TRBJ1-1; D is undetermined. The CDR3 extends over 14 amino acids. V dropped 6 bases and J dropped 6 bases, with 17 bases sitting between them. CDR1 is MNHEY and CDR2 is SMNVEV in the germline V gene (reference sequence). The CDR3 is CASSWRRRLSEAFF. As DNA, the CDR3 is TGTGCCAGCAGCTGGCGTCGAAGGTTATCTGAAGCTTTCTTT.

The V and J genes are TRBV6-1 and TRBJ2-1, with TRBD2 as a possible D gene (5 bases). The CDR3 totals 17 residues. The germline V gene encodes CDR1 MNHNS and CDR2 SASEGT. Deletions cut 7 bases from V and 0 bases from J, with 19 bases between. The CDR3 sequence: CASTPPRWESSYNEQFF. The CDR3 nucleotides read TGTGCCAGCACTCCCCCTAGGTGGGAGAGCTCCTACAATGAGCAGTTCTTC.

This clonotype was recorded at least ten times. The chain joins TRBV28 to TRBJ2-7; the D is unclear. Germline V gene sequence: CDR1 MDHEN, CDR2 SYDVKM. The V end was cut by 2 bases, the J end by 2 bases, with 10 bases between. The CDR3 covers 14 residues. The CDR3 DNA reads TGTGCCAGCAGTTTAAGTGATATTCCCTACGAGCAGTACTTC. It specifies CASSLSDIPYEQYF.

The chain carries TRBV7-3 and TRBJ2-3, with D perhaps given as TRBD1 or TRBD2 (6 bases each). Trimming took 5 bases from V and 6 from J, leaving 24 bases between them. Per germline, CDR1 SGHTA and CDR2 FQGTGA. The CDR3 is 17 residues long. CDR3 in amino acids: CASSLNPGRGGVDTQYF. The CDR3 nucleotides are TGTGCCAGCAGCCTCAACCCCGGCAGGGGAGGTGTGGATACGCAGTATTTT. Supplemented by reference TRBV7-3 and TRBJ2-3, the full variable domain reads GAGVSQTPSNKVTEKGKYVELRCDPISGHTALYWYRQSLGQGPEFLIYFQGTGAADDSGLPNDRFFAVRPEGSVSTLKIQRTERGDSAVYLCASSLNPGRGGVDTQYFGPGTRLTVL.

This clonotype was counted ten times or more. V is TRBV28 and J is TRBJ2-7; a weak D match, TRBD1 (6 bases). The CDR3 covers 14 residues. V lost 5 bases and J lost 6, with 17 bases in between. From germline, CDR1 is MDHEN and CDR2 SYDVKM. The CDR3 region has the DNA TGTGCCAGCAGTCCTAGTCTTAGGGGGTTCGAGCAGTACTTC. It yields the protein CASSPSLRGFEQYF.

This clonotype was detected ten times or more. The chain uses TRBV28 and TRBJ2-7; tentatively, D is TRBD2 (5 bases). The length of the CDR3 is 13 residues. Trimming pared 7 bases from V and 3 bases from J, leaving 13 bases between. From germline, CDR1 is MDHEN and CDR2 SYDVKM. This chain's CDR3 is CASNVEANYEQYF. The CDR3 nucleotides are TGTGCCAGCAACGTGGAGGCTAACTACGAGCAGTACTTC.